A selection of T cell receptor beta chains follows, all from one sample in a study of OX40 agonist ivuxolimab in advanced cancers. The assay was immunoSEQ multiplex PCR, and TCRdb's table has in-frame clones only and misses some. The repertoire holds 55,000 to 75,000 clones, with around four fifths as singletons. The source was CD4+ or CD8+ T cells sorted from blood, collected in a trial of the OX40 agonist ivuxolimab. The receptors come from an adult with an advanced solid tumor such as melanoma, head and neck, liver or kidney cancer. Both conserved end residues are trimmed from each CDR3. Each record gives: J gene, V gene, CDR3 protein.

J gene: TRBJ2-1; V gene: TRBV6-4; CDR3 protein: ASSSSIGTINEQF
J gene: TRBJ2-7; V gene: TRBV18; CDR3 protein: ASSPRGNGRGEQY
J gene: TRBJ2-3; V gene: TRBV7-7; CDR3 protein: ASSLRQATDTQY
J gene: TRBJ2-2; V gene: TRBV28; CDR3 protein: ASSLRQGARLAGELF
J gene: TRBJ2-1; V gene: TRBV7-9; CDR3 protein: ASSSPSTADNEQF
J gene: TRBJ2-2; V gene: TRBV5-1; CDR3 protein: ASKAAGGPSGELF
J gene: TRBJ2-1; V gene: TRBV6-6; CDR3 protein: ASSSAGRYSEQF
J gene: TRBJ1-5; V gene: TRBV4-1; CDR3 protein: ASSQGQHSNQPQH
J gene: TRBJ1-2; V gene: TRBV29-1; CDR3 protein: SVSDGNYGYT
J gene: TRBJ2-3; V gene: TRBV11-2; CDR3 protein: ASSLGLGIGTDTQY
J gene: TRBJ1-2; V gene: TRBV29-1; CDR3 protein: SDLRQGAGGYT
J gene: TRBJ2-3; V gene: TRBV4-2; CDR3 protein: ASSQDTTTDTQY
J gene: TRBJ1-1; V gene: TRBV7-2; CDR3 protein: ASSLTGGPEAF
J gene: TRBJ2-2; V gene: TRBV4-3; CDR3 protein: ASSQVTAGTGELF
J gene: TRBJ2-6; V gene: TRBV11-2; CDR3 protein: ASSLDARQGGSGANVLT
J gene: TRBJ2-2; V gene: TRBV18; CDR3 protein: ASSPDTGELF
J gene: TRBJ2-1; V gene: TRBV7-8; CDR3 protein: ASSLNSNLIL
J gene: TRBJ2-5; V gene: TRBV7-2; CDR3 protein: ASSHTLAMQETQY
J gene: TRBJ2-4; V gene: TRBV6-5; CDR3 protein: ASSYDGSIQY
J gene: TRBJ1-6; V gene: TRBV10-3; CDR3 protein: AISGIQGGYSPLH
J gene: TRBJ1-2; V gene: TRBV2; CDR3 protein: ASSEGQAANYGYT
J gene: TRBJ2-6; V gene: TRBV10-2; CDR3 protein: ASSEANVLT
J gene: TRBJ2-2; V gene: TRBV27; CDR3 protein: ASRRTGTGELF
J gene: .; V gene: TRBV5-1; CDR3 protein: ASGLGSPNYEQY
J gene: TRBJ1-1; V gene: TRBV18; CDR3 protein: ASSGTQNTEAF
J gene: TRBJ2-1; V gene: TRBV5-8; CDR3 protein: ASSRGVEQF
J gene: TRBJ1-4; V gene: TRBV15; CDR3 protein: ATKQVDGSNEKLF
J gene: TRBJ1-6; V gene: TRBV6-5; CDR3 protein: ASSYGGTYNSPLH
J gene: TRBJ2-1; V gene: TRBV9; CDR3 protein: ASSVEGVWREGSYNEQF